A selection of T cell receptor beta chains follows, all from one sample in a study of cytomegalovirus exposure and HLA in healthy donors. Method: immunoSEQ multiplex PCR; TCRdb's copy keeps in-frame clones and lacks some. Of 60,000 to 75,000 clones listed, roughly 85% are singletons. Sequences were obtained from PBMCs. The source is a female donor in good health and CMV-seronegative. Both conserved end residues are part of each CDR3. A D gene is named only where the DNA matches it firmly. Size is stated for part of the rows, as once, few or many counts, or as a class when the clone is expanded.

TRBJ2-7	.	TRBV7-2	TRBD1	CASSKTGTGSHEQYF	TGTGCCAGCAGCAAGACCGGGACAGGGTCCCACGAGCAGTACTTC
TRBJ2-7	.	TRBV5-1	TRBD1	CASSTNRGRVSYEQYF	TGCGCCAGCAGCACTAACAGGGGGCGAGTCTCCTACGAGCAGTACTTC
TRBJ1-1	few	TRBV27	TRBD1	CASSSGQGTEAFF	TGTGCCAGCAGTTCGGGACAGGGCACTGAAGCTTTCTTT
TRBJ2-1	.	TRBV19	TRBD2	CASSGSTSGRAYEQFF	TGTGCCAGTAGTGGATCAACTAGCGGGAGGGCCTATGAGCAGTTCTTC
TRBJ1-1	.	TRBV6-5	TRBD1	CASRPGQAGNTEAFF	TGTGCCAGCAGACCCGGACAGGCAGGGAACACTGAAGCTTTCTTT
TRBJ1-5	.	TRBV6-6	.	CASSYTSDQPQHF	TGTGCCAGCAGTTATACGAGCGATCAGCCCCAGCATTTT
TRBJ2-3	once	TRBV7-9	.	CASSSWTERATDTQYF	TGTGCCAGCAGCTCCTGGACAGAGAGGGCCACAGATACGCAGTATTTT
TRBJ1-5	.	TRBV28	TRBD1	CASSLWFMDRDQPQHF	TGTGCCAGCAGTTTATGGTTTATGGACAGGGATCAGCCCCAGCATTTT
TRBJ2-3	.	TRBV18	.	CASSPGQSNADTQYF	TGTGCCAGCTCACCCGGACAGTCTAATGCAGATACGCAGTATTTT
TRBJ2-3	.	TRBV10-2	TRBD2	CASRREGADTQYF	TGCGCCAGCCGGAGGGAGGGCGCAGATACGCAGTATTTT
TRBJ2-2	.	TRBV7-9	TRBD1	CASSLAPQGAGELFF	TGTGCCAGCAGCTTAGCCCCCCAGGGGGCCGGGGAGCTGTTTTTT
TRBJ2-7	.	TRBV29-1	TRBD1	CSGRDSGFEQYF	TGCAGCGGCCGGGACAGCGGCTTCGAGCAGTACTTC
TRBJ1-2	.	TRBV5-5	.	CASSLTEGYTF	TGTGCCAGCAGCTTGACAGAAGGCTACACCTTC
TRBJ2-7	.	TRBV19	TRBD2	CASSITAGSNEQYF	TGTGCCAGTAGTATAACAGCGGGATCCAACGAGCAGTACTTC
TRBJ2-7	.	TRBV6-5	.	CASSRAPSYEQYF	TGTGCCAGCAGCAGGGCTCCCTCCTACGAGCAGTACTTC
TRBJ2-7	.	TRBV2	TRBD1	CASTRDSYEQYF	TGTGCCAGCACCCGGGACAGCTACGAGCAGTACTTC
TRBJ2-7	few	TRBV6-5	.	CASSSGQPVKYEQYF	TGTGCCAGCAGTTCGGGACAACCGGTTAAATACGAGCAGTACTTC
TRBJ2-4	.	TRBV5-6	TRBD1	CASSIPGQEGNIQYF	TGTGCCAGCAGCATACCGGGACAGGAAGGAAACATTCAGTACTTC
TRBJ1-4	.	TRBV25-1	.	CASSGTPAGNEKLFF	TGTGCCAGCAGTGGTACTCCCGCGGGTAATGAAAAACTGTTTTTT
TRBJ2-7	.	TRBV7-9	.	CASAPHVQSSYEQYF	TGTGCCAGCGCCCCCCACGTACAATCATCCTACGAGCAGTACTTC
TRBJ1-2	once	TRBV7-3	.	CASSLRGGTRYTF	TGTGCCAGCAGCTTAAGGGGAGGAACCCGCTACACCTTC
TRBJ1-1	.	TRBV7-3	TRBD1	CASSLFGDRGPTEAFF	TGTGCCAGCAGCTTATTTGGGGACAGGGGGCCCACTGAAGCTTTCTTT
TRBJ2-7	.	TRBV18	.	CASSPPSSAVAYEQYF	TGTGCCAGCTCACCCCCCTCTAGCGCGGTAGCCTACGAGCAGTACTTC
TRBJ1-1	.	TRBV6-4	.	CASSGSVGGNTEAFF	TGTGCCAGCAGTGGGTCGGTCGGGGGTAACACTGAAGCTTTCTTT
TRBJ2-3	.	TRBV7-9	.	CASSYRPRDTDTQYF	TGTGCCAGCAGCTACCGACCCCGGGACACAGATACGCAGTATTTT
TRBJ2-6	.	TRBV28	.	CATRDSVRSGANVLTF	TGTGCCACCCGGGACTCTGTGCGCTCTGGGGCCAACGTCCTGACTTTC
TRBJ2-7	.	TRBV19	TRBD2	CASSKAGLAAPYEQYF	TGTGCCAGTAGTAAAGCCGGACTAGCGGCGCCCTACGAGCAGTACTTC
TRBJ2-7	once	TRBV9	.	CASSVGGLGTYEQYF	TGTGCCAGCAGCGTAGGGGGACTGGGAACCTACGAGCAGTACTTC
TRBJ2-7	.	TRBV6-1	TRBD1	CASSAPGTGLHEQYF	TGTGCCAGCAGTGCCCCCGGGACAGGGTTACACGAGCAGTACTTC
TRBJ1-2	.	TRBV5-1	TRBD1	CASSRQGEDYGYTF	TGCGCCAGCAGCCGACAGGGGGAGGACTATGGCTACACCTTC
TRBJ1-1	.	TRBV4-1	TRBD1	CASSQAWDSGTGGGWEAFF	TGCGCCAGCAGCCAAGCTTGGGACTCCGGGACAGGGGGCGGGTGGGAAGCTTTCTTT
TRBJ2-1	.	TRBV18	.	CASSPPSGRGGEQFF	TGTGCCAGCTCACCACCGAGCGGGAGAGGGGGCGAGCAGTTCTTC
TRBJ2-5	once	TRBV19	.	CASSQAEPRETQYF	TGTGCCAGTTCCCAAGCGGAGCCGAGGGAGACCCAGTACTTC
TRBJ2-4	.	TRBV10-1	.	CASRETSGGKNIQYF	TGCGCCAGCAGAGAAACCAGTGGGGGGAAAAACATTCAGTACTTC
TRBJ1-1	.	TRBV27	.	CASRQNTEAFF	TGTGCCAGCAGACAGAACACTGAAGCTTTCTTT
TRBJ1-2	.	TRBV6-5	.	CASSEESSGGYTF	TGTGCCAGCAGTGAAGAGTCCTCCGGTGGCTACACCTTC
TRBJ1-4	few	TRBV16	TRBD1	CASSRDRAEKLFF	TGTGCCAGCAGCCGGGACAGGGCTGAAAAACTGTTTTTT
TRBJ1-1	once	TRBV12-5	.	CASGFTRSESEAFF	TGTGCTAGTGGTTTCACGAGGTCAGAGAGTGAAGCTTTCTTT
TRBJ2-7	.	TRBV7-3	.	CASSGVESLARYEQYF	TGTGCCAGCAGCGGGGTGGAGTCGCTAGCGAGGTACGAGCAGTACTTC
TRBJ2-5	few	TRBV5-6	TRBD2	CASSLAPLTVAGVRETQYF	TGTGCCAGCAGCTTGGCTCCCTTGACGGTAGCGGGGGTAAGGGAGACCCAGTACTTC
TRBJ2-3	.	TRBV5-1	TRBD2	CASSLGAGESDTQYF	TGCGCCAGCAGCTTGGGAGCGGGAGAGTCAGATACGCAGTATTTT